These 21 T cell receptor beta chains originate from one sample sequenced in a study of blood T cell repertoires in COVID-19. Clones were sequenced by immunoSEQ multiplex PCR, and TCRdb holds only the in-frame ones, with some missing. Of roughly 140,000 clones in the sample, under 90% are singletons; the top ten hold approximately 4%. Sequenced sample: PBMCs or T cells enriched from blood (not recorded which). The source is a man between 45 and 60 years old in a cohort exposed to, infected with or recovered from COVID-19 (not recorded which).

This chain uses TRBV7-2 with TRBJ2-3, with 7 bases matching TRBD2. There are 14 residues in the CDR3. Losses at the gene ends were 8 bases for V and 8 bases for J; bases not matched to a gene: 13. Germline-derived CDR1 and CDR2 are SGHTA and FQGNSA. CDR3 protein: CASLSERGRGTQYF. Written as DNA, the CDR3 is TGTGCCAGCCTATCCGAGCGGGGACGGGGTACGCAGTATTTT.

The chain has TRBV18 and TRBJ1-6, with D possibly matching TRBD1 (5 bases). This CDR3 contains 17 residues. Germline V gene data show CDR1 as KGHSH and CDR2 as LQKENI. V was pared by 2 bases and J by 7 bases, with 18 bases between. Written as DNA, the CDR3 is TGTGCCAGCTCACCAGGCGCCGGGGGGAACTCAAATTCACCCCTCCACTTT. Translated: CASSPGAGGNSNSPLHF.

The gene calls are TRBV27 and TRBJ2-2; 9 bases are shared with TRBD1. J gave up 4 bases and V 5 bases, and 5 bases lay outside the gene matches. Germline-derived CDR1 and CDR2 are MNHEY and SMNVEV (reference sequence). The CDR3 is 15 amino acids. Here the CDR3 DNA reads TGTGCCAGCAGTCACCGGGACAGGGTCACCGGGGAGCTGTTTTTT. Residues: CASSHRDRVTGELFF.

As for this clone: At one end, the junction sequence differs from germline, possibly due to a read error. The V gene is TRBV7-2, the J gene TRBJ2-5, with 11 bases that match TRBD1. The V gene's germline CDR1 is SGHTA and CDR2 FQGNSA. The CDR3 runs to 17 residues. CDR3 in amino acids: CASNLGTGQGGWETQYF. The CDR3 DNA is TGTGCCAGCAACTTAGGAACGGGACAGGGGGGTTGGGAGACCCAGTACTTC.

The chain carries TRBV19 and TRBJ1-4; weak D call: TRBD1 (5 bases). V was clipped by 5 bases and J by 8 bases, with 15 bases between them. Looked up from germline, CDR1 is LNHDA and CDR2 is SQIVND (reference sequence). This CDR3 is built from 14 residues. CDR3: CASSPDTGAEKLFF. CDR3 coding DNA: TGTGCCAGTAGTCCGGACACCGGAGCCGAAAAACTGTTTTTT.

The chain combines TRBV9 with TRBJ1-3, with no clear D. The germline gives CDR1 SGDLS, CDR2 YYNGEE. V lost 0 bases to trimming and J lost 2 bases, with 9 bases between them. This CDR3 contains 15 residues. In DNA form, the CDR3 reads TGTGCCAGCAGCGTAGGGGTAGCTCCTGGAAACACCATATATTTT. Translated, it gives CASSVGVAPGNTIYF.

The genes are TRBV19 and TRBJ2-1, with 11 nucleotides matching TRBD2. V was clipped by 6 bases and J by 4 bases; unmatched bases: 5. Germline V gene lookup returns CDR1 LNHDA and CDR2 SQIVND (reference sequence). The CDR3 totals 15 residues. Here the CDR3 reads CASRSGTSGYNEQFF. The CDR3, as DNA: TGTGCCAGTAGATCCGGGACTAGCGGATACAATGAGCAGTTCTTC. The whole variable domain, filled in from reference TRBV19 and TRBJ2-1, reads DGGITQSPKYLFRKEGQNVTLSCEQNLNHDAMYWYRQDPGQGLRLIYYSQIVNDFQKGDIAEGYSVSREKKESFPLTVTSAQKNPTAFYLCASRSGTSGYNEQFFGPGTRLTVL.

This clone was observed a single time. The chain carries TRBV29-1 and TRBJ2-1; 9 bases align to TRBD2. Germline CDR1 SQVTM, CDR2 ANQGSEA. With V trimmed by 5 bases and J by 9 bases, 14 bases remained unmatched. This CDR3 spans 15 amino acids. The CDR3 DNA sequence: TGCAGCGTTCCCGGTGATAGCGGGAGTATGGTTGAGCAGTTCTTC. It translates to CSVPGDSGSMVEQFF.

The chain joins TRBV5-1 to TRBJ1-3; the match to TRBD1 covers 8 bases. The junction had 4 bases not matched to a gene; V was cut back by 4 bases and J by 1 base. CDR3 length: 15 residues. Germline values: CDR1 SGHRS, CDR2 YFSETQ. CDR3 protein: CASSPRTGSGNTIYF. DNA of the CDR3: TGCGCCAGCAGCCCCCGGACAGGGTCTGGAAACACCATATATTTT.

The V call is TRBV7-8, the J call TRBJ2-3; TRBD1 agrees at 11 bases. The ends lost 5 bases at V and 2 bases at J; junction bases unmatched: 6. CDR3 length: 16 amino acids. Germline CDR1 reads SGHVS; CDR2 reads FQNEAQ. The CDR3 is CASSPRTGGSTDTQYF. Here the CDR3 DNA reads TGTGCCAGCAGCCCACGGACAGGGGGCTCCACAGATACGCAGTATTTT.

The rearrangement uses TRBV4-1 and TRBJ2-3, with D maybe TRBD1 (7 bases). V was cut by 0 bases and J by 2 bases, with 15 bases left in between. Germline V gives CDR1 MGHRA, CDR2 YSYEKL. This CDR3 contains 17 residues. This CDR3 is CASSQDDDREVTDTQYF. The CDR3 nucleotides read TGCGCCAGCAGCCAAGATGACGACAGGGAGGTCACAGATACGCAGTATTTT.

To note about this clone: The identical CDR3 is also encoded by other nucleotide sequences in the sample. J is TRBJ1-5 and V is TRBV15, with 7 bases identical to TRBD1. This CDR3 contains 14 residues. After removal of 3 bases from V and 1 base from J, the junction contained 0 bases not matched to a gene. Germline V gene data show CDR1 as LNHNV and CDR2 as YYDKDF (reference sequence). CDR3 protein: CATSRDRSNQPQHF. The CDR3 region has the DNA TGTGCCACCAGCAGGGACAGGAGCAATCAGCCCCAGCATTTT. Using reference TRBV15 and TRBJ1-5 for the parts outside the CDR3, the full variable domain is DAMVIQNPRYQVTQFGKPVTLSCSQTLNHNVMYWYQQKSSQAPKLLFHYYDKDFNNEADTPDNFQSRRPNTSFCFLDIRSPGLGDTAMYLCATSRDRSNQPQHFGDGTRLSIL.

The chain recombines TRBV7-8 with TRBJ1-5; D not certain. The length of the CDR3 is 14 residues. CDR1 SGHVS and CDR2 FQNEAQ come from the germline V gene. Trimming removed 1 base at V and 7 bases at J, with 11 bases between. CDR3 region: CASSLGGHRQPQHF. The CDR3 DNA sequence: TGTGCCAGCAGCTTAGGCGGGCATAGGCAGCCCCAGCATTTT.

There are a few counts of this clone. The chain combines TRBV7-8 with TRBJ2-7; perhaps TRBD1 as D (5 bases). V lost 5 bases to trimming and J lost 1 base, with 12 bases between them. The CDR3 extends over 14 amino acids. Germline V gives CDR1 SGHVS, CDR2 FQNEAQ. The CDR3 DNA reads TGTGCCAGCAGCCCCAGGGAAGGTTCCTACGAGCAGTACTTC. It is translated as CASSPREGSYEQYF.

In this sample, this clone turned up a few times. V gene TRBV2 combines with J gene TRBJ1-4; no clear D gene. CDR1 and CDR2 (germline): SNHLY, FYNNEI. The V gene lost 6 bases and the J gene lost 7 bases, with 9 bases spanning the gap. The CDR3 runs 12 residues. The CDR3 sequence: CASRRLREKLFF. CDR3 nucleotides: TGTGCCAGCAGACGGTTACGTGAAAAACTGTTTTTT.

This clone has only a few counts. The chain couples TRBV6-5 to TRBJ2-2, with 8 positions matching TRBD2. CDR1 is MNHEY and CDR2 is SVGAGI in the germline V gene. The CDR3 covers 15 residues. The trim removed 6 bases at V and 4 bases at J, leaving 7 bases unmatched. The CDR3 nucleotides read TGTGCCAGCAGCGATAGCGCGGGAGGCACCGGGGAGCTGTTTTTT. Its protein is CASSDSAGGTGELFF.

The CDR3 spells CASSLGATGYEAFF. CDR3 coding DNA: TGTGCCAGCAGCTTAGGGGCAACAGGGTATGAAGCTTTCTTT. This rearrangement joins TRBV11-1 to TRBJ1-1; D perhaps matches TRBD1 (6 bases). The V gene's germline CDR1 is SGHAT and CDR2 FQDESV (reference sequence). Trimming cost V 1 base and J 7 bases, with 13 bases left between them. The CDR3 sequence is 14 residues long.

J is TRBJ1-2 and V is TRBV19, with 8 bases identical to TRBD1. The CDR3 has 14 amino acids. Germline V gene lookup returns CDR1 LNHDA and CDR2 SQIVND (reference sequence). J was trimmed by 3 bases and V by 3 bases; bases with no gene match: 3. The CDR3 sequence is CASSMQGAYYGYTF. CDR3 nucleotide sequence: TGTGCCAGTAGTATGCAGGGGGCCTACTATGGCTACACCTTC. Complete variable domain (other parts from reference TRBV19 and TRBJ1-2): DGGITQSPKYLFRKEGQNVTLSCEQNLNHDAMYWYRQDPGQGLRLIYYSQIVNDFQKGDIAEGYSVSREKKESFPLTVTSAQKNPTAFYLCASSMQGAYYGYTFGSGTRLTVV.

The chain links TRBV4-3 to TRBJ2-3; 10 bases map to TRBD2. Germline V gene sequence: CDR1 LGHNA, CDR2 YSLEER. CDR3 size: 16 residues. V lost 2 bases to trimming and J lost 5 bases; unmatched junction nucleotides: 7. The CDR3 coding sequence is TGCGCCAGCAGCCAACTAATAGCGGGGGGCGGAGATACGCAGTATTTT. This codes for CASSQLIAGGGDTQYF.

The chain uses TRBV11-3 and TRBJ2-3; weak D call: TRBD2 (5 bases). V lost 10 bases, J lost 3 bases, and 17 bases lay in between. This CDR3 is 14 amino acids long. Per the germline V gene, CDR1 is SGHNT and CDR2 is YENEEA. The DNA of the CDR3 is TGTGCCACTTCACGTGAGGGAAGTACAGATACGCAGTATTTT. Translation: CATSREGSTDTQYF.

This chain joins TRBV2 and TRBJ1-1; D gene unclear. V lost 3 bases and J 3 bases, leaving 5 bases between the germline ends. The CDR3 length is 12 residues. Germline-derived CDR1 and CDR2 are SNHLY and FYNNEI. CDR3 nucleotide sequence: TGTGCCAGCAGTGACCTCGACACTGAAGCTTTCTTT. Translating gives CASSDLDTEAFF. Drawing the rest from reference TRBV2 and TRBJ1-1, the complete variable domain is EPEVTQTPSHQVTQMGQEVILRCVPISNHLYFYWYRQILGQKVEFLVSFYNNEISEKSEIFDDQFSVERPDGSNFTLKIRSTKLEDSAMYFCASSDLDTEAFFGQGTRLTVV.